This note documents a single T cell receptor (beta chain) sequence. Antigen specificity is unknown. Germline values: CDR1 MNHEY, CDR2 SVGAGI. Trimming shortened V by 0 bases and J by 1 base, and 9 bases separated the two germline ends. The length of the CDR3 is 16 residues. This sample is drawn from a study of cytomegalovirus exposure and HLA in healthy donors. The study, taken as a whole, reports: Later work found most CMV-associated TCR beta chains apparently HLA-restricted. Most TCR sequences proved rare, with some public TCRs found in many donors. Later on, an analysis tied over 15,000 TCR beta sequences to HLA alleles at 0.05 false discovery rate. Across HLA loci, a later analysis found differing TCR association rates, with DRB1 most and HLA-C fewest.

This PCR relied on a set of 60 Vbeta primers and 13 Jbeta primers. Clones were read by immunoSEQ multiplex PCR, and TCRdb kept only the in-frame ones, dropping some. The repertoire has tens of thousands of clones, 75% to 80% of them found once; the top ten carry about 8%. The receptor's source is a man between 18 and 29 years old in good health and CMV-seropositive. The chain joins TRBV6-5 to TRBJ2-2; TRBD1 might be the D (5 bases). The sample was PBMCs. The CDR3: CASSYSRTLNTGELFF. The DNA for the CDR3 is TGTGCCAGCAGTTACTCGCGGACATTGAACACCGGGGAGCTGTTTTTT.